A single sample is the source of the 17 T cell receptor beta chains below, sequenced in a study of cytomegalovirus exposure and HLA in healthy donors. Only in-frame clones appear in the TCRdb table, and some are missing; sequencing was by immunoSEQ multiplex PCR. Of about 170,000 clones detected, more than 75% appear once; the ten largest clones hold approximately 2.5%. The sequencing sample was made of PBMCs. The receptors were sampled from a young man in good health and CMV-seropositive.

The V call is TRBV13, the J call TRBJ2-1; TRBD2 aligns across 11 bases. This CDR3 has 16 amino acids. Trimming took 4 bases from V and 7 from J; bases not matched to a gene: 9. Germline V gives CDR1 PRHDT, CDR2 FYEKMQ (reference sequence). The DNA of the CDR3 is TGTGCCAGCAGCTCCCCGGGACTAGCGGCAAGTAATGAGCAGTTCTTC. Residues: CASSSPGLAASNEQFF.

V is TRBV6-1 and J is TRBJ2-3, with D possibly matching TRBD1 (5 bases). This CDR3 region has 15 residues. V lost 2 bases to trimming and J lost 0 bases, with 9 bases between them. Germline CDR1 is MNHNS and CDR2 is SASEGT. The chain's CDR3 is CASSELRGSTDTQYF. The CDR3 DNA is TGTGCCAGCAGTGAATTAAGGGGAAGCACAGATACGCAGTATTTT.

The rearrangement uses TRBV7-9 and TRBJ2-1; possible D gene TRBD1, 6 bases. The V end was cut by 4 bases, the J end by 5 bases, with 12 bases between. Germline CDR1 reads SEHNR; CDR2 reads FQNEAQ (reference sequence). The CDR3 contains 14 residues. CDR3 bases: TGTGCCAGCAGCTCACCGGACAGAGACAATGAGCAGTTCTTC. Protein product: CASSSPDRDNEQFF.

The chain recombines TRBV19 with TRBJ2-5, with D maybe TRBD2 (5 bases). This CDR3 is 15 amino acids long. With 0 bases removed from V and 6 bases from J, the gap between germline ends came to 14 bases. Per the germline V gene, CDR1 is LNHDA and CDR2 is SQIVND (reference sequence). The DNA of the CDR3 is TGTGCCAGTAGTATAGAAAAGGGATTCGGGAAGACCCAGTACTTC. Amino acid sequence: CASSIEKGFGKTQYF.

This clone was counted once. The chain employs TRBV9 and TRBJ2-2, with D possibly TRBD2 on 5 matching bases. Trimming took 2 bases from V and 5 from J, leaving 7 bases between them. This CDR3 is 13 amino acids long. Per germline, CDR1 SGDLS and CDR2 YYNGEE. In DNA form, the CDR3 reads TGTGCCAGCAGCGTGGACTTAACCGGGGAGCTGTTTTTT. Amino acid sequence: CASSVDLTGELFF.

V usage is TRBV12-5 and J usage is TRBJ2-2; tentatively, D is TRBD1 (6 bases). Germline V gene sequence: CDR1 LGHNT, CDR2 FRNRAP. This CDR3 is built from 17 residues. Trimming cost V 1 base and J 4 bases, with 16 bases left between them. The CDR3, as DNA: TGTGCTAGTGGTTTGGGCCTCCGGGACATTTCCACCGGGGAGCTGTTTTTT. Translation gives CASGLGLRDISTGELFF.

V gene TRBV5-1 combines with J gene TRBJ1-5; 7 bases agree with TRBD1. Germline loops: CDR1 SGHRS, CDR2 YFSETQ. CDR3 size: 15 residues. J lost 5 bases, V lost 4 bases, and 9 bases had no gene match. The CDR3 loop is CASSVSPGGYQPQHF. DNA of the CDR3: TGCGCCAGCAGCGTTAGTCCAGGGGGTTATCAGCCCCAGCATTTT.

The J gene is TRBJ2-2, the V gene TRBV7-9; D is unresolved. The V gene lost 4 bases and the J gene lost 6 bases, with 18 bases spanning the gap. The germline CDR1 and CDR2 sequences are SEHNR and FQNEAQ (reference sequence). The CDR3 length is 16 residues. This chain's CDR3 is CASSSRPQVLSGELFF. The CDR3 DNA sequence: TGTGCCAGCAGCTCGAGACCCCAGGTTTTATCCGGGGAGCTGTTTTTT.

This rearrangement joins TRBV5-4 to TRBJ2-3; 11 bases are shared with TRBD2. Germline V CDR1 and CDR2: SGHNT, YYREEE (reference sequence). The CDR3 extends over 16 amino acids. V lost 4 bases and J lost 0; bases outside the gene matches: 4. The CDR3 reads CASSTGTSGSTDTQYF. Here the CDR3 DNA reads TGTGCCAGCAGCACCGGGACTAGCGGTAGCACAGATACGCAGTATTTT.

The V and J genes are TRBV5-6 and TRBJ2-1; 14 bases match TRBD2. Losses at the gene ends were 3 bases for V and 4 bases for J; bases not matched to a gene: 12. The CDR3 is 19 residues long. Per the germline V gene, CDR1 is SGHDT and CDR2 is YYEEEE. Written as DNA, the CDR3 is TGTGCCAGCAGCTCGACTGGACTAGCGGGGGGCCGGGGTTACAATGAGCAGTTCTTC. This translates into CASSSTGLAGGRGYNEQFF.

This chain uses TRBV18 with TRBJ1-4; TRBD1 agrees at 10 bases. V lost 6 bases, J lost 6 bases, and 10 bases stayed unmatched. Germline assignment: CDR1 KGHSH and CDR2 LQKENI. The CDR3 is 16 residues long. The CDR3: CASSRTGGTRDEKLFF. Written as DNA, the CDR3 is TGTGCCAGCTCCCGGACAGGGGGAACGAGAGATGAAAAACTGTTTTTT.

The chain employs TRBV4-3 and TRBJ1-3; D is unresolved. Between the trimmed V and J ends, which lost 4 bases and 1 base, there was a span of 14 bases. The V gene's germline CDR1 is LGHNA and CDR2 YSLEER. The CDR3 is 16 residues long. CDR3 coding DNA: TGCGCCAGCAGCCGAGATCTAGGTTTGTCTGGAAACACCATATATTTT. Protein sequence: CASSRDLGLSGNTIYF.

The chain links TRBV28 to TRBJ2-7, with 7 bases that match TRBD1. The germline gives CDR1 MDHEN, CDR2 SYDVKM. CDR3 length: 15 residues. V was pared by 3 bases and J by 2 bases, with 7 bases of the junction left unmatched. DNA of the CDR3: TGTGCCAGCAGTTTTACGTCGCAGGGGGCCTACGAGCAGTACTTC. Encoded protein: CASSFTSQGAYEQYF.

This clone was observed a handful of times. J is TRBJ1-5 and V is TRBV30; possible D gene TRBD1, 6 bases. Trimming left V 3 bases short and J 1 base short, with 19 bases between. The CDR3 covers 17 residues. Germline V lookup: CDR1 GTSNPN, CDR2 SVGIG (reference sequence). The CDR3 spells CAWSNRAAVGSNQPQHF. The CDR3 DNA reads as TGTGCCTGGAGCAACAGGGCTGCAGTGGGGAGCAATCAGCCCCAGCATTTT.

V and J are TRBV7-6 and TRBJ2-3; D not resolved. Germline V gene data show CDR1 as SGHVS and CDR2 as FNYEAQ. The length of the CDR3 is 13 residues. V was cut by 4 bases and J by 3 bases, with 8 bases left in between. The CDR3 protein is CASSSSRTDTQYF. The DNA of the CDR3 is TGTGCCAGCAGCTCCTCGCGTACAGATACGCAGTATTTT.

This clone was seen only once. The V call is TRBV15, the J call TRBJ2-7; D ambiguous. CDR3 length: 15 amino acids. Germline lookup yields CDR1 LNHNV and CDR2 YYDKDF (reference sequence). The V gene lost 5 bases and the J gene lost 0 bases, with 14 bases spanning the gap. The CDR3 nucleotides are TGTGCCACCAGCCCAGATATGTACCCCTCCTACGAGCAGTACTTC. Its translation is CATSPDMYPSYEQYF.

The chain combines TRBV7-9 with TRBJ1-3, with a tentative D call TRBD1 (6 bases). The CDR3 contains 11 residues. V was shortened by 10 bases and J by 2 bases, with 6 bases between the two germline ends. Germline CDR1 and CDR2: SEHNR and FQNEAQ (reference sequence). The CDR3 DNA follows: TGTGCCACAGGGGCTGGAAACACCATATATTTT. Translating gives CATGAGNTIYF.